This T cell receptor beta chain was captured by sequencing in a study of T cells after yellow fever vaccination. This clonotype has at least ten counts. The antigen remains unidentified. V lost 2 bases and J 4 bases, leaving 9 bases between the germline ends. Germline V gene data show CDR1 as SGHRS and CDR2 as YFSETQ. This CDR3 has 14 amino acids. The study's findings and limits: Subsequent to the booster, the majority of primary-vaccination clones reappeared (96% CD4, roughly 90% CD8).

TCRdb redid the calling of the 5' RACE reads with MiXCR, one entry per CDR3 protein. This sample yields about 500,000 distinct CDR3 sequences, of which about a sixth are seen a single time; approximately 15% belongs to the top ten. The sample was PBMCs, taken less than 6 days after the first yellow fever vaccination. The TCR sequence derives from a man aged 18 to 30 who received the YFV17D yellow fever vaccine. V is TRBV5-1 and J is TRBJ2-2; D is undetermined. CDR3 residues: CASSFVGTTGELFF. DNA for the CDR3: TGCGCCAGCAGCTTTGTAGGAACCACCGGGGAGCTGTTTTTT.